One sample yielded the 18 T cell receptor beta chains listed below, sequenced in a study of metastatic and nonmetastatic thyroid tumors. There were no patients who had received any treatment before thyroid surgery. Through MiXCR, TCRdb re-clonotyped the PCR reads. The sample has approximately 7,000 clones; roughly 37% are singletons. The sample taken for sequencing was tumor tissue. These TCRs come from a female donor with papillary thyroid cancer or a benign thyroid nodule (not recorded which). Some clones in this sample may be carry-over from other donors' samples.

This chain connects TRBV27 to TRBJ1-6, with D uncertain. There are 16 residues in the CDR3. Trimming pared 2 bases from V and 7 bases from J, leaving 15 bases between. Germline lookup yields CDR1 MNHEY and CDR2 SMNVEV (reference sequence). Written as DNA, the CDR3 is TGTGCCAGCAGTTTAGATCGTCAGGTTTTAAATTCACCCCTCCACTTT. Protein sequence: CASSLDRQVLNSPLHF.

V usage is TRBV5-4 and J usage is TRBJ1-2, with a tentative D call TRBD1 (5 bases). The V end was cut by 10 bases, the J end by 4 bases, with 20 bases between. Germline V lookup: CDR1 SGHNT, CDR2 YYREEE (reference sequence). This CDR3 is 14 amino acids long. The CDR3 sequence: CACPSTGISYGYTF. The CDR3 bases are TGTGCCTGCCCTTCCACAGGAATCTCCTATGGCTACACCTTC.

The chain recombines TRBV5-1 with TRBJ1-2; no clear D gene. Germline CDR1 and CDR2: SGHRS and YFSETQ. The CDR3 length is 13 residues. The V end was cut by 0 bases, the J end by 1 base, with 4 bases between. The CDR3 nucleotides are TGCGCCAGCAGCTTGGACGGTAACTATGGCTACACCTTC. Translation gives CASSLDGNYGYTF.

The chain employs TRBV15 and TRBJ2-1, with TRBD2 matching 13 bases. Losses at the gene ends were 8 bases for V and 13 bases for J; bases not matched to a gene: 11. Germline V gene data show CDR1 as LNHNV and CDR2 as YYDKDF (reference sequence). The CDR3 sequence is 14 residues long. Here the CDR3 reads CATRGTSGANYQFF. The CDR3 nucleotides are TGTGCCACCCGGGGGACTAGCGGGGCAAATTATCAGTTCTTC.

Details on this clone: This specimen includes other DNA sequences encoding the same CDR3. The rearrangement links TRBV7-3 to TRBJ2-1; TRBD2 agrees at 11 bases. The CDR3 sequence is 18 residues long. CDR1 is SGHTA, CDR2 FQGTGA, per germline. V lost 3 bases to trimming and J lost 4 bases; unmatched junction nucleotides: 11. The CDR3: CASSFTSPGTSGYNEQFF. CDR3 nucleotides: TGTGCCAGCAGCTTCACTTCGCCAGGGACTAGCGGATACAATGAGCAGTTCTTC.

This chain's CDR3 is CASSLDSYNEKLFF. DNA of the CDR3: TGCGCCAGCAGCTTGGACAGTTATAATGAAAAACTGTTTTTT. V gene TRBV5-1 combines with J gene TRBJ1-4; D is unclear. Between the trimmed V and J ends, which lost 0 bases and 4 bases, there was a span of 7 bases. The germline V gene encodes CDR1 SGHRS and CDR2 YFSETQ. This CDR3 contains 14 residues.

This clone was counted a few times. The V gene is TRBV27, the J gene TRBJ2-7, with D possibly being TRBD2 (6 bases). The CDR3 has 15 residues. V gave up 4 bases and J gave up 4 bases, with 17 bases separating them. Germline V CDR1 and CDR2: MNHEY, SMNVEV (reference sequence). CDR3 sequence: CASSSPGTGGYEQYF. DNA for the CDR3: TGTGCCAGCAGTTCCCCAGGGACTGGGGGGTACGAGCAGTACTTC.

The chain carries TRBV3-1 and TRBJ1-2, with D perhaps TRBD1 (5 bases). This CDR3 is 13 amino acids long. CDR1 is LGHDT and CDR2 is YNNKEL in the germline V gene (reference sequence). Trimming took 1 base from V and 7 from J, leaving 10 bases between them. Written as DNA, the CDR3 is TGTGCCAGCAGCCAAGGGGGCAGAAGTGGCTACACCTTC. Encoded protein: CASSQGGRSGYTF.

The table lists this clone with a few counts. V is TRBV10-1 and J is TRBJ2-3; possibly TRBD1 or TRBD2 for D (7 bases each). V lost 5 bases to trimming and J lost 3 bases, with 12 bases between them. Germline V lookup: CDR1 WNHNN, CDR2 SYGVQD (reference sequence). CDR3 length: 14 residues. CDR3 in amino acids: CASSPGGGTDTQYF. CDR3 DNA sequence: TGCGCCAGCAGTCCAGGGGGAGGGACAGATACGCAGTATTTT.

This clone appeared a few times. The chain links TRBV6-2 or TRBV6-3 to TRBJ2-7; 12 bases map to TRBD2. Germline CDR1 is MNHEY and CDR2 is SVGEGT. CDR3 size: 14 residues. V dropped 5 bases and J dropped 7; count of bases not matched to a gene: 6. The CDR3 protein is CASSPSGRVREQYF. The CDR3 DNA is TGTGCCAGCAGTCCTAGCGGGAGGGTCCGGGAGCAGTACTTC.

This clone was observed many times. This chain links TRBV15 with TRBJ2-7; 10 nucleotides line up with TRBD1. Germline lookup yields CDR1 LNHNV and CDR2 YYDKDF (reference sequence). This CDR3 has 15 residues. Trimming at V came to 4 bases and at J to 2 bases, leaving 5 bases not matched to a gene. CDR3 loop: CATSTDRGPAYEQYF. Here the CDR3 DNA reads TGTGCCACCAGCACCGACAGGGGGCCGGCCTACGAGCAGTACTTC.

V and J are TRBV7-2 and TRBJ2-7; D is ambiguous. V dropped 6 bases and J dropped 3 bases, with 15 bases sitting between them. CDR1 and CDR2 from the germline V gene are SGHTA and FQGNSA. CDR3 size: 14 residues. The CDR3 region is CASSLGSGYYEQYF. The CDR3 nucleotides are TGTGCCAGCAGTCTGGGGTCTGGATACTACGAGCAGTACTTC.

The rearrangement joins TRBV6-5 to TRBJ1-1; D is undetermined. The CDR3 loop spans 13 amino acids. From germline, CDR1 is MNHEY and CDR2 SVGAGI. Trimming stripped 0 bases from V and 11 bases from J, with 13 bases between. CDR3 bases: TGTGCCAGCAGTTACTCGGACGGACCTCAGGCTTTCTTT. Its protein is CASSYSDGPQAFF.

The chain employs TRBV7-3 and TRBJ2-7; a possible D gene is TRBD2 (6 bases). Trimming pared 2 bases from V and 2 bases from J, leaving 13 bases between. In germline, CDR1 is SGHTA, CDR2 FQGTGA. There are 15 residues in the CDR3. CDR3 residues: CASSLEAGPTYEQYF. As DNA, the CDR3 is TGTGCCAGCAGCTTAGAGGCGGGGCCTACCTACGAGCAGTACTTC.

By sample fraction, this clone is medium-sized (0.01 to 0.1%). V is TRBV6-2 or TRBV6-3 and J is TRBJ2-3, with 10 bases aligning to TRBD2. The CDR3 is made up of 15 amino acids. CDR1 and CDR2 (germline): MNHEY, SVGEGT. Trimming at V came to 8 bases and at J to 2 bases, leaving 7 bases not matched to a gene. CDR3: CASASGTSDTDTQYF. CDR3 DNA sequence: TGTGCCAGCGCGAGTGGGACTAGCGACACAGATACGCAGTATTTT.

This clone ranks as medium-sized. This CDR3 is also generated by other DNA sequences in the sample. The DNA for the CDR3 is TGTGCCAGCAGTTTCGGGACTCTCACCGGGGAGCTGTTTTTT. Its translation: CASSFGTLTGELFF. The V gene is TRBV27, the J gene TRBJ2-2, with D possibly TRBD2 on 6 matching bases. Trimming took off 3 bases at V and 4 bases at J, with 9 bases between the two ends. Germline lookup yields CDR1 MNHEY and CDR2 SMNVEV (reference sequence). CDR3 length equals 14 residues.

This chain joins TRBV5-6 and TRBJ1-5; 7 positions match TRBD1. J gave up 7 bases and V 2 bases, and 9 bases lay outside the gene matches. CDR3 size: 15 residues. The germline V gene encodes CDR1 SGHDT and CDR2 YYEEEE. The CDR3 region has the DNA TGTGCCAGCAGCTTTTACGACAGGGAGGAACAGCCCCAGCATTTT. Translated, it gives CASSFYDREEQPQHF.

The genes are TRBV28 and TRBJ1-2; the D is unclear. The V gene lost 4 bases and the J gene lost 5 bases, with 17 bases spanning the gap. The CDR3 is made up of 15 amino acids. Germline V gene sequence: CDR1 MDHEN, CDR2 SYDVKM. The CDR3 region has the DNA TGTGCCAGCAGTTCGGTTGCGGCCACCACTTATGGCTACACCTTC. Protein product: CASSSVAATTYGYTF.